This entry features one T cell receptor (beta chain) sequence. The V end was cut by 5 bases, the J end by 6 bases, with 18 bases between. CDR1 SGHNT and CDR2 YYREEE come from the germline V gene (reference sequence). The CDR3 spans 15 residues. Only in-frame clones appear in the TCRdb table, and some are missing; sequencing was by immunoSEQ multiplex PCR. The data show 95,000 or so clones, with 85% to 95% seen just once and around 0.3% held by the top ten. This sample was taken from a study of technical replicates of blood from several donors. The TCR sequence derives from a human donor in good health. The J gene is TRBJ2-1, the V gene TRBV5-4; D possibly corresponds to TRBD2 (6 bases). The sequenced material came from T cells isolated from PBMCs. Here the CDR3 DNA reads TGTGCCAGCAGAGACCCGAATGCGGGACTCAATGAGCAGTTCTTC. It encodes CASRDPNAGLNEQFF.